This is a list of T cell receptor beta chains from one sample in a study of identical twins. From the 5' RACE reads, TCRdb called clonotypes with MiXCR, one entry per CDR3 protein. The repertoire holds 420,000 or so distinct CDR3 sequences, with roughly 20% as singletons. The sequencing sample was made of naive T cells sorted from blood. The source is a man over 45 in good health. Each CDR3 is given with its conserved first and last residue. Each record gives: V gene, clone size, D gene, J gene, CDR3 DNA, CDR3 protein. The D gene is left open where the match is weak. Clone size, where shown, is once, few, many, or a class for clones that have expanded.

>TRBV7-9|few|NA|TRBJ1-2
TGTGCCAGCAGCTTATTAGAGGGAAACTATGGCTACACCTTC
CASSLLEGNYGYTF
>TRBV6-1|many|TRBD1|TRBJ1-1
TGTGCCAGCAGCCGGACAGGGAGCGTCGGCACTGAAGCTTTCTTT
CASSRTGSVGTEAFF
>TRBV12-3/TRBV12-4|many|NA|TRBJ2-5
TGTGCCAGCAGCCCTCGACGGCAAGAGACCCAGTACTTC
CASSPRRQETQYF
>TRBV20-1|NA|TRBD1|TRBJ1-1
TGCAGTGCCGGGACAGGGGTGACTGAAGCTTTCTTT
CSAGTGVTEAFF
>TRBV28|NA|NA|TRBJ2-2
TGTGCCAGCAGTTTATTACAGGGTTACACCGGGGAGCTGTTTTTT
CASSLLQGYTGELFF
>TRBV14|NA|NA|TRBJ1-1
TGTGCCAGCAGCCAAGTCTTTGGGGCTAGCACTGAAGCTTTCTTT
CASSQVFGASTEAFF
>TRBV28|NA|TRBD1|TRBJ2-6
TGTGCCAGCACCTCCCCGACAGGGGGTAGGGTCCTGACTTTC
CASTSPTGGRVLTF
>TRBV29-1|few|NA|TRBJ2-2
TGCAGCGTTGCGGGACTCCCGAACACCGGGGAGCTGTTTTTT
CSVAGLPNTGELFF
>TRBV29-1|many|NA|TRBJ1-2
TGCAGCGTTGATCCAAGAGGGGGGACAAATGATGGCTACACCTTC
CSVDPRGGTNDGYTF
>TRBV20-1|few|NA|TRBJ2-5
TGCAGTGCTCTCTCTGAGGGAGTCCAGCAAGAGACCCAGTACTTC
CSALSEGVQQETQYF
>TRBV12-3/TRBV12-4|many|NA|TRBJ2-5
TGTGCCAGCAGTTTAGCGCTGCACCGGGGGGAGACCCAGTACTTC
CASSLALHRGETQYF
>TRBV10-2|many|NA|TRBJ2-3
TGCGCCAGCAGTGAGATAGTTGCGCAGTATTTT
CASSEIVAQYF
>TRBV20-1|few|NA|TRBJ2-1
TGCAGTGCTCTTGGCTCAAGCTCCTACAATGAGCAGTTCTTC
CSALGSSSYNEQFF
>TRBV29-1|NA|NA|TRBJ1-2
TGCAGTACTCAGGGTGGAGATGGCTACACCTTC
CSTQGGDGYTF
>TRBV29-1|NA|NA|TRBJ2-5
TGCAGCGTTGAAGATGGCGGGCAAGAGACCCAGTACTTC
CSVEDGGQETQYF
>TRBV12-3/TRBV12-4|many|NA|TRBJ2-5
TGTGCCAGCACCCCCTCAGGGGGGAAAAAGACCCAGTACTTC
CASTPSGGKKTQYF
>TRBV28|NA|NA|TRBJ2-1
TGTGCCAGCAGTGAATACAGGGGACTTACTGAACAGTTCTTC
CASSEYRGLTEQFF
>TRBV7-9|NA|TRBD2|TRBJ2-3
TGTGCCAGCAGCTCCTCAGCGGGGGCCTTCACAGATACGCAGTATTTT
CASSSSAGAFTDTQYF
>TRBV5-1|few|TRBD2|TRBJ2-5
TGCGCCAGCAGCTTGGCCGGGACTAGCGGGGGCCAACAAGAGACCCAGTACTTC
CASSLAGTSGGQQETQYF
>TRBV6-6|NA|NA|TRBJ2-5
TGTGCCAGCAGGGGTAGGGGGTCCCCCTCGTACTTC
CASRGRGSPSYF
>TRBV9|many|TRBD2|TRBJ2-1
TGTGCCAGCAGCCATAGACTAGCGGGAGGCAATGAGGAGCAGTTCTTC
CASSHRLAGGNEEQFF
>TRBV6-2/TRBV6-3|once|TRBD1|TRBJ2-7
TGTGCCAGCAGTTACCTTGGGACAGGACACTACGAGCAGTACTTC
CASSYLGTGHYEQYF
>TRBV11-2|NA|NA|TRBJ2-7
TGTGCCAGCAGCCCCCGGTGGGTAAGGAGTGAGCAGTACTTC
CASSPRWVRSEQYF
>TRBV20-1|few|NA|TRBJ2-3
TGCAGTGCTAGAGTTGGGGGGCGTCCAGATACGCAGTATTTT
CSARVGGRPDTQYF
>TRBV29-1|NA|TRBD1|TRBJ1-1
TGCAGCGTTGCCAGGGGGCAGACTGAAGCTTTCTTT
CSVARGQTEAFF